One and the same sample provided the 7 T cell receptor beta chains below, sequenced in a study of early T cells in non-severe SARS-CoV-2 infection. TCRdb re-called the 5' RACE reads through MiXCR, storing one row per CDR3 protein. The sample lists about 100,000 distinct CDR3 sequences, around 13% occurring once. The sequenced sample was whole blood. The receptors shown here come from an adult who was a healthcare worker with PCR-confirmed SARS-CoV-2 infection or an uninfected control (not recorded which).

This clonotype was found a few times. The chain recombines TRBV5-1 with TRBJ1-1; D remains ambiguous. Trimming pared 1 base from V and 1 base from J, leaving 8 bases between. CDR1 is SGHRS and CDR2 is YFSETQ in the germline V gene. CDR3 length equals 14 residues. The CDR3 loop reads CASSLWGTNTEAFF. The DNA of the CDR3 is TGCGCCAGCAGCTTGTGGGGAACGAACACTGAAGCTTTCTTT.

This clonotype was observed many times. V and J are TRBV12-3 or TRBV12-4 and TRBJ1-3; no clear D. Trimming took off 1 base at V and 11 bases at J, with 6 bases between the two ends. This CDR3 comprises 11 residues. The CDR3 DNA reads TGTGCCAGCAGTTTAGGCCCGGCCATATATTTT. Translating it yields CASSLGPAIYF.

V and J are TRBV5-6 and TRBJ2-1; 15 bases fit TRBD2. V was pared by 4 bases and J by 8 bases, with 4 bases of the junction left unmatched. The CDR3 runs 15 residues. Germline assignment: CDR1 SGHDT and CDR2 YYEEEE. The CDR3, as DNA: TGTGCCAGCAGCCCGGGACTAGCGGGAGGCTATGAGCAGTTCTTC. Its translation: CASSPGLAGGYEQFF.

This clonotype has more than one count but fewer than ten. The chain carries TRBV29-1 and TRBJ2-7; D ambiguous. The germline CDR1 and CDR2 sequences are SQVTM and ANQGSEA. The CDR3 is 13 amino acids. Trimming took 3 bases from V and 0 from J, leaving 9 bases between them. As DNA, the CDR3 is TGCAGCGTTGATGGGGTCGGCTCCTACGAGCAGTACTTC. Its translation is CSVDGVGSYEQYF.

The sample holds a few counts of this clonotype. In DNA form, the CDR3 reads TGTGCCAGCAGCTTGGGACAAACGGGGCTTGAAGCTTTCTTT. Its protein is CASSLGQTGLEAFF. V gene TRBV5-4 combines with J gene TRBJ1-1; a weak D match, TRBD1 (5 bases). Trimming left V 0 bases short and J 7 bases short, with 13 bases between. This CDR3 region has 14 residues. CDR1 and CDR2 (germline): SGHNT, YYREEE (reference sequence).

This clonotype showed up just a few times. The J gene is TRBJ1-2, the V gene TRBV29-1; no reliable D call. The CDR3 covers 13 residues. Per germline, CDR1 SQVTM and CDR2 ANQGSEA. V was cut by 6 bases and J by 7 bases, with 18 bases left in between. The CDR3 loop reads CSVLAGSEVGYTF. The CDR3 DNA follows: TGCAGCGTACTAGCCGGGAGCGAGGTTGGCTACACCTTC.

This clonotype was recorded many times. J is TRBJ1-2 and V is TRBV5-4, with TRBD1 identical over 9 bases. This CDR3 region has 14 residues. J lost 0 bases, V lost 4 bases, and 1 base had no gene match. Germline V gene sequence: CDR1 SGHNT, CDR2 YYREEE (reference sequence). The CDR3 sequence is CASSRDRANYGYTF. CDR3 DNA sequence: TGTGCCAGCAGCCGGGACAGGGCTAACTATGGCTACACCTTC.